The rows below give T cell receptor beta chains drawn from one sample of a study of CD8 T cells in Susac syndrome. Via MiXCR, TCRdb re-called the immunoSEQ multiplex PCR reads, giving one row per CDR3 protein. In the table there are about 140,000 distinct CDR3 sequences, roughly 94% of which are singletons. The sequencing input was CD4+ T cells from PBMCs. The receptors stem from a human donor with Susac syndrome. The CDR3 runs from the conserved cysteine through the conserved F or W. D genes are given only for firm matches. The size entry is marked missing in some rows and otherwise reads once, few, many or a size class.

DNA: TGTGCCAGCAGCCCCCCGACTAGCGTGGAGTACCAAGAGACCCAGTACTTC
CDR3: CASSPPTSVEYQETQYF
V: TRBV3-1
D: TRBD2
J: TRBJ2-5
size: NA

DNA: TGTGCCAGCAGTTCGGGAGGGAGCAATCAGCCCCAGCATTTT
CDR3: CASSSGGSNQPQHF
V: TRBV28
D: NA
J: TRBJ1-5
size: NA

DNA: TGTGCCAGCAGTGAAAAAGGCGGCTACGAGCAGTACTTC
CDR3: CASSEKGGYEQYF
V: TRBV25-1
D: NA
J: TRBJ2-7
size: NA

DNA: TGTGCCAGCAGCCTGGGACAGGGGGCTACCACAGATACGCAGTATTTT
CDR3: CASSLGQGATTDTQYF
V: TRBV7-9
D: TRBD1
J: TRBJ2-3
size: once

DNA: TGTGCCAGCAGTGTAGGGAAAGGGCGATACAATGAGCAGTTCTTC
CDR3: CASSVGKGRYNEQFF
V: TRBV28
D: NA
J: TRBJ2-1
size: NA

DNA: TGCGCCAGCAGCTTGTGGACGGTGGGGGAGACCCAGTACTTC
CDR3: CASSLWTVGETQYF
V: TRBV5-1
D: NA
J: TRBJ2-5
size: NA

DNA: TGTGCCAGCAGCCGCCTCACCTCCGGGAAAGAGACCCAGTACTTC
CDR3: CASSRLTSGKETQYF
V: TRBV3-1
D: NA
J: TRBJ2-5
size: NA

DNA: TGCAGCGTCCTACCGTCCTATGGCTACACCTTC
CDR3: CSVLPSYGYTF
V: TRBV29-1
D: NA
J: TRBJ1-2
size: NA

DNA: TGTGCCAGCAGGCAGCAGGCCCCGAATAATTCACCCCTCCACTTT
CDR3: CASRQQAPNNSPLHF
V: TRBV28
D: NA
J: TRBJ1-6
size: NA

DNA: TGCGCCAGCAGCCAAGGGGCCACCTCTGGGGCCAACGTCCTGACTTTC
CDR3: CASSQGATSGANVLTF
V: TRBV4-3
D: NA
J: TRBJ2-6
size: NA

DNA: TGTGCCAGCAGCGGACTAGCGGGAGCAGATACGCAGTATTTT
CDR3: CASSGLAGADTQYF
V: TRBV9
D: TRBD2
J: TRBJ2-3
size: NA